This T cell receptor beta chain was retrieved from a study of early T cells in non-severe SARS-CoV-2 infection (dated by TCRdb to the early 2020s). Regarding the research as a whole: Because TCR sequencing was done on bulk RNA from unsorted whole blood, the alpha and beta chains could not be paired.

The library was produced with 5' RACE. For sequencing, a NextSeq 500 was employed. Unique molecular identifiers were attached to individual cDNA molecules in the TCR library protocol so that sequencing error and PCR bias could be corrected. Both TCR alpha and beta chains were sequenced, and tight co-correlation was observed between alpha and beta sequence abundances in each sample. Per the original workflow: V gene, J gene and CDR3 annotation of TCR sequences was performed with Decombinator V4. Expanded TCRs were defined as changing significantly between any two time points under a Poisson model with p below 0.0001. TCR abundances were normalised to the total number of TCRs sequenced per sample and were expressed as counts per million. VDJdb, accessed on 1 November 2021, was searched for TCRs annotated for CMV, EBV and SARS-CoV-2, and TCRs annotated for more than one antigen were excluded. TCRdb reanalyzed the raw reads on its own, using fastp at Q25 for trimming and MiXCR for clone calling, and kept in-frame beta chains. Each CDR3 protein gets just one entry, which takes the most common genes and DNA from the rows behind it. The authors' filters were not applied to this entry. This sample gives around 63,000 distinct CDR3 sequences in total; roughly 13% of them show up just once. About 4.3% of the sample lies in the top ten.

A remark on this clonotype: Its antigen remains unidentified. No qualities accompany the bases; no much larger clone lies one base away.

The investigation overall reported the following: VDJdb matching was skewed toward anti-spike CD8 responses, so virus-specific expansions were likely underestimated and private and CD4 specificities were missed.

The study was a case-control design nested within a healthcare worker cohort in London, UK, with weekly nasopharyngeal swab PCR tests and blood sampling. Healthcare workers were recruited during the week of the UK lockdown, between 23 and 31 March 2020, and followed weekly for up to 16 weeks. What was sequenced was whole blood. The clonotype was recovered from an adult who was a healthcare worker with PCR-confirmed SARS-CoV-2 infection or an uninfected control (not recorded which).

The DNA sequence is given as TGTGCCAGCGGACTAGGAGATGAGCAGTTCTTC. This translates into CASGLGDEQFF. This chain is built from TRBV7-3 and TRBJ2-1; 7 bases in the middle match TRBD2. The CDR3, from cysteine to phenylalanine, totals 11 residues. The only DNA kept is the CDR3, 33 bases in frame from the first base. Clipping removes 8 bases from V and 8 bases from J, with 3 as the unmatched junction base count. CDR1 SGHTA and CDR2 FQGTGA are derived from the germline V gene.